This T cell receptor (beta chain) appears in the sequencing data of a study of blood T cells in healthy people across ages. General study findings and limits: Donors of long life had a larger count of naive CD4+ cells and greater diversity than aged donors. Underestimates were what the diversity estimates from one million T cells were considered to be.

Ranging in age from roughly 6 to 95, the donors were healthy Caucasian individuals from Russia. The CDR3 consists of 12 residues. Germline CDR1 and CDR2: KGHDR and SFDVKD. With 6 bases removed from V and 5 bases from J, the gap between germline ends came to 9 bases. Alongside a J-beta primer mix, a sample-barcoded 5' primer served in a second PCR lasting roughly 7 to 11 cycles. In TCRdb, the 5' RACE reads were re-called with MiXCR into one record per CDR3 protein. This repertoire shows over 1.5 million distinct CDR3 sequences, roughly 49% found once; its top ten account for less than 2.5%. This clonotype was counted at least ten times. What it recognizes is unknown.

The chain combines TRBV24-1 with TRBJ2-5; D may be TRBD1 (6 bases). The clonotype comes from a woman aged 40 to 55 in good health. What was sequenced was blood. The CDR3 region has the DNA TGTGCCACCAGTCAGGGGTTGGAGACCCAGTACTTC. Amino acid sequence: CATSQGLETQYF.